This T cell receptor beta chain originates from a study of blood T cell repertoires in COVID-19. In the original workflow: Amplification from reference gene primers served as the basis for estimated nucleated cell counts. Some clones are missing from TCRdb's copy, which holds only in-frame ones; the method was immunoSEQ multiplex PCR. The D gene and trimming were derived from the DNA, and the V and J assignments and clone size from that table. The sample consists of about 330,000 clones, 92% of them appearing once. J gave up 2 bases and V 1 base, and 11 bases lay outside the gene matches. Germline V lookup: CDR1 SGHRS, CDR2 YFSETQ. CDR3 length: 17 amino acids.

This receptor was identified in a woman aged 25 to 39 who had recovered from COVID-19. The gene calls are TRBV5-1 and TRBJ2-5, with TRBD2 identical over 7 bases. The sequencing input was PBMCs or T cells enriched from blood (not recorded which). Here the CDR3 DNA reads TGCGCCAGCAGCTTGCCCCCTCAGCGGGACCCACAAGAGACCCAGTACTTC. It specifies CASSLPPQRDPQETQYF.